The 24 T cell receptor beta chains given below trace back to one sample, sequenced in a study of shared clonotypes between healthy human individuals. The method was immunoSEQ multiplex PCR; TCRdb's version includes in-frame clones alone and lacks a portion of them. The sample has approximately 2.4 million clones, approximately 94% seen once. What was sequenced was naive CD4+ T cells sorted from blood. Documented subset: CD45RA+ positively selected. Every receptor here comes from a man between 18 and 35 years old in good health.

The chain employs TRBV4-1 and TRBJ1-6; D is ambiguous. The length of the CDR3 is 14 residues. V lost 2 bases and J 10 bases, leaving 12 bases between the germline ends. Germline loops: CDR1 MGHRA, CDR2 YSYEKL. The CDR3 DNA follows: TGCGCCAGCAGCCAAATTAGTAGGGAATCACCCCTCCACTTT. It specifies CASSQISRESPLHF.

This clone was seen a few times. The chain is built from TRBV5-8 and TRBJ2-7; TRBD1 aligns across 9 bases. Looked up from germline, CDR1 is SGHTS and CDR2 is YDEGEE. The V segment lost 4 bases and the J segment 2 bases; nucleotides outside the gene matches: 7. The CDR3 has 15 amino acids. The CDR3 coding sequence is TGTGCCAGCAGCCCGTCCGGGACAGGGACCTACGAGCAGTACTTC. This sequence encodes CASSPSGTGTYEQYF.

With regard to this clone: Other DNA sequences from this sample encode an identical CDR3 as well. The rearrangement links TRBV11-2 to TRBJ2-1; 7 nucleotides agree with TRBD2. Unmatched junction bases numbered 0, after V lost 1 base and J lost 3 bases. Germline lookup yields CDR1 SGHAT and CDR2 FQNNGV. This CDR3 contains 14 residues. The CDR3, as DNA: TGTGCCAGCAGCTTAGCGGGGGGCTACAATGAGCAGTTCTTC. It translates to CASSLAGGYNEQFF.

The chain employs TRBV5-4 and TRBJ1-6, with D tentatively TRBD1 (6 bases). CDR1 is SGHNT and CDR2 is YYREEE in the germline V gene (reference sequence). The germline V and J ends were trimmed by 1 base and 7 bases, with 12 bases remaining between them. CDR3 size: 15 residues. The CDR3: CASSLSQGWNSPLHF. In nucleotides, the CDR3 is TGTGCCAGCAGCTTGAGTCAGGGGTGGAATTCACCCCTCCACTTT.

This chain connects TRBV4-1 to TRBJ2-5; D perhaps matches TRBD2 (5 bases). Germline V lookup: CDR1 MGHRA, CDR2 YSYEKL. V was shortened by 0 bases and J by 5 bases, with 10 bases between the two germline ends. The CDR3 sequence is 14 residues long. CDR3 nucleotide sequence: TGCGCCAGCAGCCAAGAGGAGCGAGGGGAGACCCAGTACTTC. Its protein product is CASSQEERGETQYF.

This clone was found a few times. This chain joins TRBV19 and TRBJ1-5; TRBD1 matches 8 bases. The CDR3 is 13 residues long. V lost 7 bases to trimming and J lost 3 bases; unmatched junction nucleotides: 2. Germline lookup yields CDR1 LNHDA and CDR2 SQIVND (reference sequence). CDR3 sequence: CASKGQANQPQHF. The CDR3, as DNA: TGTGCCAGTAAGGGACAGGCCAATCAGCCCCAGCATTTT.

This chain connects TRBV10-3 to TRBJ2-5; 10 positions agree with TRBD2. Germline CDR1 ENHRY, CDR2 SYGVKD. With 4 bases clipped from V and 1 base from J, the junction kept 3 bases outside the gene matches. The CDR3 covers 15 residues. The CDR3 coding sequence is TGTGCCATCAGTGCTAGCGGGGGCCTCCAAGAGACCCAGTACTTC. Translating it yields CAISASGGLQETQYF.

The DNA for the CDR3 is TGTGCCAGCACCCCATTTGAGGCCCCAAGCTCTGGAAACACCATATATTTT. Its protein product is CASTPFEAPSSGNTIYF. The rearrangement joins TRBV9 to TRBJ1-3; D remains unclear. Germline V gives CDR1 SGDLS, CDR2 YYNGEE. This CDR3 contains 17 residues. Trimming removed 6 bases at V and 0 bases at J, with 19 bases between.

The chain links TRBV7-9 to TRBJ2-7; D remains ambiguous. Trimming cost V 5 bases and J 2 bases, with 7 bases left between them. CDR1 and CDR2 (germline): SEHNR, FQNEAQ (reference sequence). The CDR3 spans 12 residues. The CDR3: CASSRVPYEQYF. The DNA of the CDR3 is TGTGCCAGCAGCCGCGTTCCCTACGAGCAGTACTTC.

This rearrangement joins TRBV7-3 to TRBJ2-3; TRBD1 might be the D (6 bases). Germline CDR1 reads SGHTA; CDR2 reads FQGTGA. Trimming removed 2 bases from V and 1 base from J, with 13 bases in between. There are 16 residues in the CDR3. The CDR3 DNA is TGTGCCAGCAGCTTAGTATTGGGGGCACGCACAGATACGCAGTATTTT. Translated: CASSLVLGARTDTQYF.

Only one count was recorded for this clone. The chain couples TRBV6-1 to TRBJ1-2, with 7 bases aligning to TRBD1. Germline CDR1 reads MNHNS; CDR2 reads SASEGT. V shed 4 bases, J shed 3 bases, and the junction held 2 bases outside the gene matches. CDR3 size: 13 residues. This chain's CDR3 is CASSGGTDYGYTF. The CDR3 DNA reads TGTGCCAGCAGTGGTGGGACAGACTATGGCTACACCTTC.

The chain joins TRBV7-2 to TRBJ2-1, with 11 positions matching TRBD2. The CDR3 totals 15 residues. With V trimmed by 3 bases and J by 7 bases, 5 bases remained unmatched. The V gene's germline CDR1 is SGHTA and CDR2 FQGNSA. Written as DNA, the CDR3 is TGTGCCAGCAGCTTTAGCGGGAGGGCCGGGAATGAGCAGTTCTTC. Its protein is CASSFSGRAGNEQFF. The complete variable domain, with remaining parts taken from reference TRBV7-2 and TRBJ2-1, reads GAGVSQSPSNKVTEKGKDVELRCDPISGHTALYWYRQSLGQGLEFLIYFQGNSAPDKSGLPSDRFSAERTGGSVSTLTIQRTQQEDSAVYLCASSFSGRAGNEQFFGPGTRLTVL.

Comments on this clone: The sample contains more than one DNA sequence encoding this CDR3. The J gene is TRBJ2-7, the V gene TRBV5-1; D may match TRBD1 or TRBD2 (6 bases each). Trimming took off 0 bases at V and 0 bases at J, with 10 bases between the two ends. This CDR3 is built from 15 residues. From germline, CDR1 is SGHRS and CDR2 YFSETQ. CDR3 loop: CASSLEGGSSYEQYF. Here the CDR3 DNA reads TGCGCCAGCAGCTTGGAGGGGGGAAGCTCCTACGAGCAGTACTTC.

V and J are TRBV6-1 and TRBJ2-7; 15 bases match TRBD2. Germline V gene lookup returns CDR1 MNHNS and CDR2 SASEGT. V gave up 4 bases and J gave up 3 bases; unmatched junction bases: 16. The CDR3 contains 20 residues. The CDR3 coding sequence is TGTGCCAGCAGTGGGACAAGGGGACTAGCGGGAGGACAAGGGATCTACGAGCAGTACTTC. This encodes CASSGTRGLAGGQGIYEQYF.

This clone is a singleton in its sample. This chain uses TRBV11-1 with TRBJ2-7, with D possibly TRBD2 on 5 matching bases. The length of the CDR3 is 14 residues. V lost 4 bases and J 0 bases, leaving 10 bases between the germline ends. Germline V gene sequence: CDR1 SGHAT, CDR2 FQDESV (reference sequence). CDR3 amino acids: CASSYTGLSYEQYF. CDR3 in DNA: TGTGCCAGCAGCTACACTGGACTCTCCTACGAGCAGTACTTC.

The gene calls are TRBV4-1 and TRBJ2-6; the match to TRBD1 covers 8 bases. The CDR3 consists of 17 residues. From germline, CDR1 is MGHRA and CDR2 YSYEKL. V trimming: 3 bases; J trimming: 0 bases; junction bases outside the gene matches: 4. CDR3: CASSQQGASSGANVLTF. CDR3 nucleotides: TGCGCCAGCAGCCAGCAGGGGGCGAGCTCTGGGGCCAACGTCCTGACTTTC.

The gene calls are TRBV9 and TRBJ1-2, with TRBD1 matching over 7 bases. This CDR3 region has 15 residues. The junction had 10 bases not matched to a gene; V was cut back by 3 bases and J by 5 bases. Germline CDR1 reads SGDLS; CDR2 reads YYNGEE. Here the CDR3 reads CASSALGQGVYGYTF. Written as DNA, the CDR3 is TGTGCCAGCAGCGCCCTCGGCCAGGGGGTTTATGGCTACACCTTC.

Here the CDR3 reads CASSPGRMYTYNEQFF. The CDR3 DNA sequence: TGTGCCAGCAGCCCAGGACGGATGTACACCTACAATGAGCAGTTCTTC. The rearrangement links TRBV7-2 to TRBJ2-1, with D unclear. V shed 5 bases and J shed 2 bases, with 16 bases lying between them. Germline V CDR1 and CDR2: SGHTA, FQGNSA. The CDR3 extends over 16 amino acids. The entire variable domain, with the rest obtained from reference TRBV7-2 and TRBJ2-1, is as follows: GAGVSQSPSNKVTEKGKDVELRCDPISGHTALYWYRQSLGQGLEFLIYFQGNSAPDKSGLPSDRFSAERTGGSVSTLTIQRTQQEDSAVYLCASSPGRMYTYNEQFFGPGTRLTVL.

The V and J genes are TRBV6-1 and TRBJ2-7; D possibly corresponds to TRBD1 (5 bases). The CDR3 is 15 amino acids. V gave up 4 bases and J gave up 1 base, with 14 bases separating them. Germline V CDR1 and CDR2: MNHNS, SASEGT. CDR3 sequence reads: CASSGGFQGSYEQYF. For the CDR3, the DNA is TGTGCCAGCAGTGGCGGATTTCAGGGTTCCTACGAGCAGTACTTC.

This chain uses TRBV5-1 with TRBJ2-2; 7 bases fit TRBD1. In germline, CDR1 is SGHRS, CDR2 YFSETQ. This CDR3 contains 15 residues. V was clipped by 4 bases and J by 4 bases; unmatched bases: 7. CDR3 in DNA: TGCGCCAGCAGCCCGACAGGGATGGGCACCGGGGAGCTGTTTTTT. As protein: CASSPTGMGTGELFF.

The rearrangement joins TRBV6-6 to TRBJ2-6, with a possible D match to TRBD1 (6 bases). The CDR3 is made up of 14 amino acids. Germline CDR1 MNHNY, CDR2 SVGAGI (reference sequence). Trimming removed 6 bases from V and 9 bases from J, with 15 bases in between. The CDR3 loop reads CASSSRGTHNVLTF. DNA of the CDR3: TGTGCCAGCAGCTCTAGGGGGACCCACAACGTCCTGACTTTC.

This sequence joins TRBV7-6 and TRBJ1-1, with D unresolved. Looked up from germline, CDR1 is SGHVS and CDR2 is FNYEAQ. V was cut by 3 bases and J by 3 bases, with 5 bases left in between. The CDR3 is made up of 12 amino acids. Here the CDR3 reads CASSFDYTEAFF. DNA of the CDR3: TGTGCCAGCAGCTTCGATTACACTGAAGCTTTCTTT.

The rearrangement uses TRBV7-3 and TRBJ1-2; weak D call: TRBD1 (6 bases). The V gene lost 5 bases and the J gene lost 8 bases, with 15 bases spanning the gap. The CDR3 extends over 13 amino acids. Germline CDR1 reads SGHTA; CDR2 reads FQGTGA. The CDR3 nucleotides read TGTGCCAGCAGCCCCCAAGGGGGGCTAGGCTACACCTTC. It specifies CASSPQGGLGYTF.

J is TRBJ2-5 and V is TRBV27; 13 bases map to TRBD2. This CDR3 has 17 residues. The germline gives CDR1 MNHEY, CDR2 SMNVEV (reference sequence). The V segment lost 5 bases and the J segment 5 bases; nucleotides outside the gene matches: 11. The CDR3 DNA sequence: TGTGCCAGCAGTACATCGGGACTAGCGGGGTGGGAGGAGACCCAGTACTTC. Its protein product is CASSTSGLAGWEETQYF.